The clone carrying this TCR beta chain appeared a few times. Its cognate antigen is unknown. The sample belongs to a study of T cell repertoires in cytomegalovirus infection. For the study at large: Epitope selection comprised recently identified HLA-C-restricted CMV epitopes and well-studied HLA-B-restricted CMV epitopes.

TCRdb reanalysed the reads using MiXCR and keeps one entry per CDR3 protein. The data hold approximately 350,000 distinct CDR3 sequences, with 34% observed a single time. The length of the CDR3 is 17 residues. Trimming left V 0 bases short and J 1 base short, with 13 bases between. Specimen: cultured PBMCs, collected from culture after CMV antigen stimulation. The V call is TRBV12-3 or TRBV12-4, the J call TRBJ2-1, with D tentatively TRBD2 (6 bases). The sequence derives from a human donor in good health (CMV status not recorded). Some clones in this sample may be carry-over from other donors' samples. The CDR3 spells CASSLALGGKSYNEQFF. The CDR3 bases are TGTGCCAGCAGTTTAGCGCTGGGCGGGAAGTCCTACAATGAGCAGTTCTTC.